This TCR beta chain appears in the sequencing data of a study of cytomegalovirus exposure and HLA in healthy donors. This CDR3 region has 13 residues. Trimming shortened V by 8 bases and J by 0 bases, and 8 bases separated the two germline ends. The germline gives CDR1 MNHEY, CDR2 SVGAGI. Regarding the study as a whole: Listed as cytomegalovirus-associated were 150 or so TCR beta chains. Because they were indistinguishable, some V segments, including TRBV6-2 and TRBV6-3, were excluded. Previously analyzed data showed that most TCR beta V segments were productive at a frequency of about 90% or about 30%. A later analysis linked roughly 17,000 TCR beta sequences to HLA alleles at 0.05 false discovery rate.

It was with 60 Vbeta and 13 Jbeta primers that the PCR ran. The protocol was immunoSEQ multiplex PCR, while the TCRdb copy is restricted to in-frame clones and leaves out a portion. The data hold about 110,000 clones, with approximately 82% observed a single time. Note on this clone: Its target is unknown.

This TCR came from a man younger than 45 in good health and CMV-seropositive. The sample taken for sequencing was PBMCs. V usage is TRBV6-5 and J usage is TRBJ2-1; unclear D gene. The CDR3 sequence: CASFAISYNEQFF. The CDR3 DNA follows: TGTGCCAGCTTTGCTATCTCCTACAATGAGCAGTTCTTC.